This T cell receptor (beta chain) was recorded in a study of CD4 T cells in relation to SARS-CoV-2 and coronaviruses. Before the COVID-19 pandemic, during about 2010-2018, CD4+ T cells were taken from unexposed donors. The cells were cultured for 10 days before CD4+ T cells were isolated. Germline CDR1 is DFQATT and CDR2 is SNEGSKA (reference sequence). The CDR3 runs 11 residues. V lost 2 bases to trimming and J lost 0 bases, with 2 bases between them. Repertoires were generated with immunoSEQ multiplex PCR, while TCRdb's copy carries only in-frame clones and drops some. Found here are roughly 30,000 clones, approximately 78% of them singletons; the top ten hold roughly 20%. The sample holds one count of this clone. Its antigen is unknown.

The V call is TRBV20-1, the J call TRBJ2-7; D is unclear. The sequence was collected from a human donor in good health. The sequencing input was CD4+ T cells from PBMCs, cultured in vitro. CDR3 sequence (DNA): TGCAGTGCTAGAACCTCCTACGAGCAGTACTTC. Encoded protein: CSARTSYEQYF.